The rows below give T cell receptor beta chains drawn from one sample of a study of blood T cell repertoires in COVID-19. Assay: immunoSEQ multiplex PCR; the TCRdb copy retains only in-frame clones and omits some. The repertoire consists of about 190,000 clones, with approximately 79% occurring once and the leading ten covering around an eighth. What was sequenced was peripheral blood. The receptors originated from a woman aged 50 to 65 with acute or convalescent COVID-19. Each CDR3 is given with its conserved first and last residue. Fields, in order: CDR3 DNA, CDR3 protein, D gene, V gene, clone size, J gene. The D gene is left open where the match is weak. Only some rows state a clone size, as once, few, many or a class for expanded clones.

TGTGCCAGCCGCGGGGGATACGAGCAGTACTTC	CASRGGYEQYF	TRBD2	TRBV6-5	.	TRBJ2-7
TGTGCCAGCAGCTTTAGCGGAGACACTGAAGCTTTCTTT	CASSFSGDTEAFF	.	TRBV5-4	.	TRBJ1-1
TGTGCCAGTAGTATCGTCTGGGCCGGGGGCACAGATACGCAGTATTTT	CASSIVWAGGTDTQYF	.	TRBV19	.	TRBJ2-3
TGTGCCAGCAGTGTCAACAGGGGCGGGGATACGCAGTATTTT	CASSVNRGGDTQYF	TRBD1	TRBV27	.	TRBJ2-3
TGTGCCAGCAGTTTAGGGCCCTATCAGCCCCAGCATTTT	CASSLGPYQPQHF	.	TRBV12-3/TRBV12-4	.	TRBJ1-5
TGTGCCAGCAGCTTACGGTCGGGGGTAGGGACCCAGTACTTC	CASSLRSGVGTQYF	.	TRBV11-3	few	TRBJ2-5
TGTGCCTGGGGGGACAGGGCCTATGGCTACACCTTC	CAWGDRAYGYTF	TRBD1	TRBV30	.	TRBJ1-2
TGTGCCTGGAGTTCCGCAGGGGCGACAGGGGGGAAAAGAGCTTTCTTT	CAWSSAGATGGKRAFF	TRBD1	TRBV30	few	TRBJ1-1
TGTGCCAGCAGTCACAACTTACAGGGGGCGGCTGAAGCTTTCTTT	CASSHNLQGAAEAFF	TRBD1	TRBV6-2/TRBV6-3	.	TRBJ1-1
TGTGCCAGTAGTTATACGACAGGCTTCAATCAGCCCCAGCATTTT	CASSYTTGFNQPQHF	.	TRBV19	.	TRBJ1-5
TGTGCCAGCAGTCGCGTAGGGCAGGGATTAAACACAGAGACCCAGTACTTC	CASSRVGQGLNTETQYF	.	TRBV6-4	.	TRBJ2-5
TGTGCCTGGAGCGCCGGACAGGCGTTCAATCAGCCCCAGCATTTT	CAWSAGQAFNQPQHF	TRBD1	TRBV30	.	TRBJ1-5
TGCGCCAGCAGCTTGGGGACAGGGAATTATGGCTACACCTTC	CASSLGTGNYGYTF	TRBD1	TRBV5-1	.	TRBJ1-2
TGTGCCAGCAGCCAAGATCTAGGAGGTCGGGCGGACACTGAAGCTTTCTTT	CASSQDLGGRADTEAFF	.	TRBV3-1/TRBV3-2	few	TRBJ1-1
TGCGCCAGCAGCTTCAATCTAGCGGGGGGAAGCTCCTACGAGCAGTACTTC	CASSFNLAGGSSYEQYF	TRBD2	TRBV5-1	.	TRBJ2-7
TGTGCCAGCAGCTTCTCACCACAGGTTGACGGGCAGTTCTTC	CASSFSPQVDGQFF	.	TRBV11-3	.	TRBJ2-1
TGTGCCAGCAGCTTGTTTCCCCAGAATGAGCAGTTCTTC	CASSLFPQNEQFF	.	TRBV5-6	.	TRBJ2-1
TGTGCCAGCAGCTTTACCACATTAAACACCGGGGAGCTGTTTTTT	CASSFTTLNTGELFF	.	TRBV7-2	.	TRBJ2-2
TGTGCCAGCAGCGTTACAGCGGGAGGGTCCAGACCCCAGTACTTC	CASSVTAGGSRPQYF	TRBD2	TRBV9	few	TRBJ2-5
TGCGCCAGCAGCCCCAGACAGGGGCCCTACGAGCAGTACTTC	CASSPRQGPYEQYF	TRBD1	TRBV4-3	.	TRBJ2-7
TGTGCCAGTAGTATAACTAGCGGGGCCTACAATGAGCAGTTCTTC	CASSITSGAYNEQFF	TRBD2	TRBV19	few	TRBJ2-1
TGCGCCAGCAGCCCCGCCTTAACAGCCACAACTGAAGCTTTCTTT	CASSPALTATTEAFF	.	TRBV4-1	once	TRBJ1-1
TGCGCCAGCAGCTTGGTGGGGGCGCAACTGTTTTTT	CASSLVGAQLFF	.	TRBV5-1	few	TRBJ1-4